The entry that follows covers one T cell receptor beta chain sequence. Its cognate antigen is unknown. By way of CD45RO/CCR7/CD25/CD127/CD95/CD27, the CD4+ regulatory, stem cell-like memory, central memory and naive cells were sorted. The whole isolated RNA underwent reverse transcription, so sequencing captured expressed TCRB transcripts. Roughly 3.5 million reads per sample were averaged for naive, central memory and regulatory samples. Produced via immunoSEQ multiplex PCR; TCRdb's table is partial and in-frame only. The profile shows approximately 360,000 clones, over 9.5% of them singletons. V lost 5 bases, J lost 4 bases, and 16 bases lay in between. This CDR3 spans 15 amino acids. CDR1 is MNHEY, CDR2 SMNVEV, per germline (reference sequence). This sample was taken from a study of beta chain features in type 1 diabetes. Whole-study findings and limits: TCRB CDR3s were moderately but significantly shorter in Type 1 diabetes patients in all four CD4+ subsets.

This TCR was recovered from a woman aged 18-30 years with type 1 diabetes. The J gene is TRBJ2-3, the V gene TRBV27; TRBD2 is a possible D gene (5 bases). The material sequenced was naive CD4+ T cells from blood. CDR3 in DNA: TGTGCCAGCAGTCCGTGGGGTCCGGGGTCAGATACGCAGTATTTT. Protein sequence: CASSPWGPGSDTQYF.